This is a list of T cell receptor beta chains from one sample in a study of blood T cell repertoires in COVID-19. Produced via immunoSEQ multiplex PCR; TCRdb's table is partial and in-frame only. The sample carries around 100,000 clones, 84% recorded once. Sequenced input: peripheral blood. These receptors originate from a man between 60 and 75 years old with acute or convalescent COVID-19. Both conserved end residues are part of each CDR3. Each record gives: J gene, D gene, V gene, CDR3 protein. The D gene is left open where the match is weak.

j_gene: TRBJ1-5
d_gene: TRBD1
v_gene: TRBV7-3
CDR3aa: CASSLDRGRILPNQPQHF

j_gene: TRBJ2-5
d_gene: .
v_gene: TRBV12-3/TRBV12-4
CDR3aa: CASRASGRETQYF

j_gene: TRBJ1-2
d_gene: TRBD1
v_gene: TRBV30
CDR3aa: CAWSRGQGGGYTF

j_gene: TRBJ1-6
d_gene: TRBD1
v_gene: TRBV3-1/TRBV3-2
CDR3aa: CASSQDGDRAYNSPLHF

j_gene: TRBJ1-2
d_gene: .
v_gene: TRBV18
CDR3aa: CASSPARVRGYTF

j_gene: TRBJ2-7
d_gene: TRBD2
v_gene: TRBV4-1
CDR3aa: CASSQVVAGGDEQYF

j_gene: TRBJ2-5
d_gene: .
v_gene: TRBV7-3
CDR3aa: CASSLRGEETQYF

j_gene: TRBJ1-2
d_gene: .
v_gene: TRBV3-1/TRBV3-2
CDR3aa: CASSRERGGTGYTF

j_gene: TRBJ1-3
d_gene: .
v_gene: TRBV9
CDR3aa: CASSARDSGNTIYF

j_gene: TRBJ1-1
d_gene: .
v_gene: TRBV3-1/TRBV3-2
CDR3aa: CASSQEPQGNTEAFF

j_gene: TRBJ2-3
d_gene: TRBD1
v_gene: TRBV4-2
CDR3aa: CASGTGAPTDTQYF

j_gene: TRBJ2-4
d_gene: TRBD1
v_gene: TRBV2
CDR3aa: CASKTGTGKNIQYF

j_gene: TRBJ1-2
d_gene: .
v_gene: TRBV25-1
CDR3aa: CASSERWADGYTF

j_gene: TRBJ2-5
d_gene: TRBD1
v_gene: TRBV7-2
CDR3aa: CASSRDRGYETQYF

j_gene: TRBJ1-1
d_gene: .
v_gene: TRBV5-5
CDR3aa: CASSFGGLTEAFF

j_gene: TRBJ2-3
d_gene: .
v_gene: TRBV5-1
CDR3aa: CASSSGQGLVGSDTQYF

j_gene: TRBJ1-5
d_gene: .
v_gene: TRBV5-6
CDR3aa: CASSLWGEGLMRPQHF

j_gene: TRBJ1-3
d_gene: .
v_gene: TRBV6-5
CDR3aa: CASSYSRQLSGNTIYF

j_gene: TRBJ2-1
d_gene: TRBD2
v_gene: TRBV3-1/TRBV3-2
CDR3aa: CASEGRTSDNEQFF

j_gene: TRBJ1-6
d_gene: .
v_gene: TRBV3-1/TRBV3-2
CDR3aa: CASSQTRGSPLHF

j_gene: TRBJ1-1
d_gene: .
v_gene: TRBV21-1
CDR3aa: CASSPHSRDRVPNTEAFF

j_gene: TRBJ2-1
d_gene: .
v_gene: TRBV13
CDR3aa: CASRRTWGGYYNEQFF

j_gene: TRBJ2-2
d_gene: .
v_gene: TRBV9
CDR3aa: CASSPPYTGRTGELFF

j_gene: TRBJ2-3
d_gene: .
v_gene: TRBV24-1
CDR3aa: CATSDRSDTQYF

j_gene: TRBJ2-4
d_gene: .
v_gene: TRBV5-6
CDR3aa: CASSTEGGARAKNIQYF

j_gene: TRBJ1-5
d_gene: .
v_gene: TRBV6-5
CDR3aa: CASSRTADYQPQHF

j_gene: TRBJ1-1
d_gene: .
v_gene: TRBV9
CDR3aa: CASSADSWNTEAFF

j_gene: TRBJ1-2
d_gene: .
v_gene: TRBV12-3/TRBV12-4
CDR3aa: CASSPKEGYGYTF

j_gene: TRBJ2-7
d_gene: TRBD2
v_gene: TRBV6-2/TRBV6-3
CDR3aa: CASSATGTTEQYF

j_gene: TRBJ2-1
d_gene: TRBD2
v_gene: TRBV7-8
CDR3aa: CASSLEAGGYNEQFF

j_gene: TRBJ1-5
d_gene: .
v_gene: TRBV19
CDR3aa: CASSPINQPQHF

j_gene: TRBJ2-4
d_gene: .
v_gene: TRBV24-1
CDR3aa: CATSAAGSQNIQYF

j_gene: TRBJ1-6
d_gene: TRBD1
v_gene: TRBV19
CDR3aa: CASSIGSTGAPLHF

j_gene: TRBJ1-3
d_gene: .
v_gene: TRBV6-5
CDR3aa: CASSRQGAGNTIYF

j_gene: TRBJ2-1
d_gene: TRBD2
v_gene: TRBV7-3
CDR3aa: CASATAGRAGVNEQFF

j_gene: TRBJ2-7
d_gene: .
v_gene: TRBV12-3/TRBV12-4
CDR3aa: CASSWTPYEQYF

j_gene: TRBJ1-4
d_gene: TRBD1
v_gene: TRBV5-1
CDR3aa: CASSPTGGDEKLFF

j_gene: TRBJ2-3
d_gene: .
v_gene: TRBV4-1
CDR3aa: CASSQDYRSTDTQYF

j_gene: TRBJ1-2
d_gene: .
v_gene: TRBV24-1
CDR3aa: CATSYSNYGYTF

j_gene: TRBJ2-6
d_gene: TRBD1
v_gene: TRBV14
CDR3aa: CASRADRGSGANVLTF

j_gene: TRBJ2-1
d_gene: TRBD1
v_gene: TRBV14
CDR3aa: CASSQGTGGVYEQFF

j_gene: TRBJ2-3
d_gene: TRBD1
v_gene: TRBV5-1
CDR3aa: CASSSGQGTDTQYF

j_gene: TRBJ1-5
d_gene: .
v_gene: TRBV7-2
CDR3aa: CASSPTVDQPQHF

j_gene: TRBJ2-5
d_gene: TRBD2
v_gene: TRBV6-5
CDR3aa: CASSYGISGRGETQYF

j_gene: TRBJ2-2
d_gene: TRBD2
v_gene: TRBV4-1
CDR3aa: CASSQEPSGGSDTGELFF

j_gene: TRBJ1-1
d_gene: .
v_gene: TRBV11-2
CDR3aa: CASSSSGPGVNTEAFF

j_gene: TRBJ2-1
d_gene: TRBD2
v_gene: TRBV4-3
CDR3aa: CASSHPTGGGAYEQFF

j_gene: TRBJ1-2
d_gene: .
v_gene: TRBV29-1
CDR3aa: CSVENRDYGYTF

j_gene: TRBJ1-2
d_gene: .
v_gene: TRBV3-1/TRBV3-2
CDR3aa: CASSHNRDRGYTF

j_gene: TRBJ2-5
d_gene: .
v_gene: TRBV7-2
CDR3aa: CASSLSETQYF

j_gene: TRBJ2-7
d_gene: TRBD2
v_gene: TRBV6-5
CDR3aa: CASSYGRGAGSYEQYF

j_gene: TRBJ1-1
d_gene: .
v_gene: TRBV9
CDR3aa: CASSVDGFVAFF

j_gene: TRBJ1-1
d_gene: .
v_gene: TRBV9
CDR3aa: CASSVDWAGEAFF

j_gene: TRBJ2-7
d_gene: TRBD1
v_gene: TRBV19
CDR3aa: CATGTGDYEQYF

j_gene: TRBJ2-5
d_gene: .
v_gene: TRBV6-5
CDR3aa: CASRRTEVRTQYF

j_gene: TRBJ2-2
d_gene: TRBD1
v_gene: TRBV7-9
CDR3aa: CASSLGDRDTGELFF

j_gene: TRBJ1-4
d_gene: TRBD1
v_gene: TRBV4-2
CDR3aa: CASSQARGQDNEKLFF